This TCR beta chain comes out of a study of blood T cell repertoires in COVID-19. The wider study: PBMCs, B-cell-depleted T cells, or T cells were the source of the cDNA or gDNA that made up the material.

The length of the CDR3 is 13 residues. From germline, CDR1 is SQVTM and CDR2 ANQGSEA. Trimming shortened V by 4 bases and J by 2 bases, and 11 bases separated the two germline ends. In the source study's methods: Reference gene primer amplification in the assay estimated nucleated cell counts. Clones were sequenced by immunoSEQ multiplex PCR, and TCRdb holds only the in-frame ones, with some missing. That table supplies the V and J calls and clone size; D and trimming were determined from the DNA. The top ten clones hold about 1.2% of a sample with more than 300,000 clones, more than 70% of them seen once.

The chain couples TRBV29-1 to TRBJ1-2; unclear D gene. The material sequenced was peripheral blood. The clonotype originates from a woman in her fifties or sixties with acute or convalescent COVID-19. The CDR3 here is CSVAGNGNYGYTF. CDR3 DNA sequence: TGCAGCGTTGCCGGGAATGGGAACTATGGCTACACCTTC.